This T cell receptor (beta chain) came from a study of beta chain features in type 1 diabetes. Study details: Examination spanned around 110,000,000 sorted cells from all samples. Study results and caveats: All four CD4+ subsets of Type 1 diabetes patients contained TCRB CDR3s that were moderately but significantly shorter.

As for this clone: Its antigen is not known.

Germline V gene sequence: CDR1 MDHEN, CDR2 SYDVKM. V lost 10 bases and J 3 bases, leaving 10 bases between the germline ends. The CDR3 has 11 residues. Reverse transcribing all isolated RNA meant expressed TCRB transcripts were sequenced. Sequencing was performed with immunoSEQ multiplex PCR; in TCRdb, only in-frame clones are kept and a portion is missing. The sample includes 250,000 to 300,000 clones, 14% of them seen just once. The sample taken for sequencing was naive CD4+ T cells from blood. The J gene is TRBJ2-7, the V gene TRBV28, with D perhaps TRBD2 (6 bases). The clonotype was recovered from a man aged 25 to 45 with type 1 diabetes. Written as DNA, the CDR3 is TGTGCCACTTTAGCGGACTACGAGCAGTACTTC. It specifies CATLADYEQYF. The whole variable domain, remainder taken from reference TRBV28 and TRBJ2-7, is DVKVTQSSRYLVKRTGEKVFLECVQDMDHENMFWYRQDPGLGLRLIYFSYDVKMKEKGDIPEGYSVSREKKERFSLILESASTNQTSMYLCATLADYEQYFGPGTRLTVT.